These T cell receptor beta chains were read from a single sample in a study of shared T cell receptors in the human thymus. Sequencing was performed with immunoSEQ multiplex PCR; in TCRdb, only in-frame clones are kept and a portion is missing. The table has 640,000 or so clones, about 87% seen once. These data are also associated with another study on human thymus T cells.

The sequencing sample was made of thymocytes. These receptors were taken from a boy in the first two years of life with a congenital heart defect. Both conserved end residues are part of each CDR3. Each record gives: clone size, V gene, D gene, J gene, CDR3 DNA, CDR3 protein. The D gene is left open where the match is weak. A clone size is listed for some rows: how often the clone was seen (once, few, many), or a class if it is expanded.

>once|TRBV19|-|TRBJ1-1
TGTGCCAGTAGTATTAATTTAGCATCCAGAAGAAACACTGAAGCTTTCTTT
CASSINLASRRNTEAFF
>once|TRBV6-5|-|TRBJ1-2
TGTGCCAGCAGTTACGACAGAAACTATGGCTACACCTTC
CASSYDRNYGYTF
>-|TRBV14|-|TRBJ1-1
TGTGCCAGCAGCCAAAGCAGAGAGAACACAGGGTTAGAAAACACTGAAGCTTTCTTT
CASSQSRENTGLENTEAFF
>-|TRBV25-1|TRBD2|TRBJ2-1
TGTGCCAGCAGTGACCCCCCAGCGGGAGAGGACAATGAGCAGTTCTTC
CASSDPPAGEDNEQFF
>-|TRBV4-3|TRBD1|TRBJ1-2
TGCGCCAGCAGCCAAGCAAACAGGGGCAGGCGGAGCTACACCTTC
CASSQANRGRRSYTF
>-|TRBV4-1|-|TRBJ1-1
TGCGCCAGCAGCCAAGAGGATTGGGCCCTGAACACTGAAGCTTTCTTT
CASSQEDWALNTEAFF
>-|TRBV5-1|-|TRBJ2-7
TGCGCCAGCAGCCTAGATGAATTGCACGAGCAGTACTTC
CASSLDELHEQYF
>-|TRBV10-2|TRBD2|TRBJ2-7
TGCGCCAGCAGCACTAGCGGGTTGAATTCCTACGAGCAGTACTTC
CASSTSGLNSYEQYF
>-|TRBV5-4|-|TRBJ1-1
TGTGCCAGCAGCTTGGGGCCGGGTGAAGCTTTCTTT
CASSLGPGEAFF
>-|TRBV28|-|TRBJ1-6
TGTGCCAGCAGGATCCCGGACGCGGGGGGGCGATTCAATTCACCCCTCCACTTT
CASRIPDAGGRFNSPLHF
>-|TRBV15|-|TRBJ2-6
TGTGCCATAAACACTGGGGCCAACGTCCTGACTTTC
CAINTGANVLTF
>-|TRBV6-5|TRBD1|TRBJ1-1
TGTGCCAGCAGTTCGACAGGGGCAGGCGACACTGAAGCTTTCTTT
CASSSTGAGDTEAFF
>-|TRBV4-2|-|TRBJ2-4
TGTGCCAGCAGCCATCACAAGGACAGTCTAGCCAAAAACATTCAGTACTTC
CASSHHKDSLAKNIQYF
>-|TRBV14|TRBD1|TRBJ2-1
TGTGCCAGCAGGCGAACCCGGGACAGCTCCTACAATGAGCAGTTCTTC
CASRRTRDSSYNEQFF
>once|TRBV4-3|TRBD1|TRBJ2-1
TGCGCCAGCAGCCAAGACAAGGGGGCGCCTGGCTCCTACAATGAGCAGTTCTTC
CASSQDKGAPGSYNEQFF
>-|TRBV5-5|TRBD1|TRBJ2-7
TGTGCCAGCAGCTTTCCACAGGGGGCGCCGGGAGAGCAGTACTTC
CASSFPQGAPGEQYF
>-|TRBV5-6|-|TRBJ1-5
TGTGCCAGCAGCTTCCGCCCACAGGGTCGAAATAGCAATCAGCCCCAGCATTTT
CASSFRPQGRNSNQPQHF
>-|TRBV28|TRBD1|TRBJ2-2
TGTGCCAGCAGTTTCCGACGCTGGACAGGCAGGACCGTCGGGGAGCTGTTTTTT
CASSFRRWTGRTVGELFF
>-|TRBV19|TRBD1|TRBJ1-6
TGTGCCAGCACACAGGGGGCAGGTTCACCCCTCCACTTT
CASTQGAGSPLHF
>once|TRBV25-1|-|TRBJ2-1
TGTGCCAGCAGTTTTTGGCTCAGCTCCTACAATGAGCAGTTCTTC
CASSFWLSSYNEQFF
>-|TRBV7-6|TRBD2|TRBJ2-2
TGTGCCAGCAGCTTAGCGTCGGGACTAGCGGGAGGAAGTAACACCGGGGAGCTGTTTTTT
CASSLASGLAGGSNTGELFF
>-|TRBV5-1|TRBD2|TRBJ2-3
TGCGCCAGCAGCTTGTCCCATTACGCGGGAGGGCGCACAGATACGCAGTATTTT
CASSLSHYAGGRTDTQYF
>-|TRBV21-1|-|TRBJ1-1
TGTGCCAGCAGCAAAGACCCGGGAAGGAAAGGTGAAGCTTTCTTT
CASSKDPGRKGEAFF
>-|TRBV20-1|TRBD1|TRBJ2-3
TGCAGTGCTGGGACAGTGGATACGCAGTATTTT
CSAGTVDTQYF
>once|TRBV9|-|TRBJ2-5
TGTGCCAGCAGCGTAGGACCCTCTGGGGGGAAAGAGACCCAGTACTTC
CASSVGPSGGKETQYF
>-|TRBV4-1|-|TRBJ1-6
TGCGCCAGCAGCCAAGAAGGGAGGACACGCAGTAGCTCCTATAATTCACCCCTCCACTTT
CASSQEGRTRSSSYNSPLHF
>once|TRBV28|TRBD2|TRBJ2-3
TGTGCCAGCAGTTTCCCACGGGGGGAAGGGGCTATCACAGATACGCAGTATTTT
CASSFPRGEGAITDTQYF
>-|TRBV27|TRBD1|TRBJ1-1
TGTGCCAGCAGTTCGGGACAGGGGGACACTGAAGCTTTCTTT
CASSSGQGDTEAFF
>-|TRBV5-1|-|TRBJ1-5
TGCGCCAGCAGCTTGGTGGGCCCTCAGCCCCAGCATTTT
CASSLVGPQPQHF
>-|TRBV5-1|-|TRBJ2-5
TGCGCCAGCAGCTTGAGGACTCCCGGTGAGGGTGGAGAGGAGACCCAGTACTTC
CASSLRTPGEGGEETQYF
>-|TRBV5-1|TRBD2|TRBJ2-5
TGCGCCAGCAGCCCACCCCGACTAGCGGGGGGGCTAGAGACCCAGTACTTC
CASSPPRLAGGLETQYF
>-|TRBV28|-|TRBJ1-5
TGTGCCAGCAGTTTACCTGGACCTCCGGGGCAGCCCCAGCATTTT
CASSLPGPPGQPQHF
>-|TRBV10-3|TRBD1|TRBJ2-2
TGTGCCATCAGGGCCGGGACAGGCCTCACCGGGGAGCTGTTTTTT
CAIRAGTGLTGELFF
>-|TRBV19|-|TRBJ1-4
TGTGCCAGTAGTATTGGACAGTCCTCAGAGAATGAAAAACTGTTTTTT
CASSIGQSSENEKLFF
>-|TRBV27|-|TRBJ2-7
TGTGCCAGCAGTTCCATATGTGGGCCGCAGTACTTC
CASSSICGPQYF
>-|TRBV11-2|-|TRBJ2-3
TGTGCCAGCAGCTTAGATGAGGCCAGCACAGATACGCAGTATTTT
CASSLDEASTDTQYF
>-|TRBV27|TRBD2|TRBJ2-2
TGTGCCAGCAGTTTATCCCGGACTAGCGGGAGGTTAAACACCGGGGAGCTGTTTTTT
CASSLSRTSGRLNTGELFF
>-|TRBV2|TRBD1|TRBJ1-5
TGTGCCAGCAGTGAGGACGGTCCGGGACAGGATTACCGAGGTGTCAATCAGCCCCAGCATTTT
CASSEDGPGQDYRGVNQPQHF
>-|TRBV7-9|TRBD2|TRBJ2-1
TGTGCCAGCAGCTTAGCCCCCCTCCTAGCGGCCTCCTACAATGAGCAGTTCTTC
CASSLAPLLAASYNEQFF
>-|TRBV7-8|TRBD1|TRBJ2-5
TGTGCCAGCAGCTTAGGGCACTGCGGGACAGGGGAAGAGACCCAGTACTTC
CASSLGHCGTGEETQYF
>-|TRBV6-5|TRBD1|TRBJ1-5
TGTGCCAGCAGTGGGTTGGACAGGGTCAATCAGCCCCAGCATTTT
CASSGLDRVNQPQHF
>-|TRBV2|TRBD1|TRBJ1-5
TGTGCCAGCAGCCTGACAGGGATTAGAGATCAGCCCCAGCATTTT
CASSLTGIRDQPQHF
>few|TRBV29-1|-|TRBJ1-2
TGCAGCGTTGAATCAAGGGTGGAGGGGAACTATGGCTACACCTTC
CSVESRVEGNYGYTF
>-|TRBV4-2|-|TRBJ2-7
TGTGCCAGCAGCCAAGTGGGGCCCCGATCGTTGCTGAGCTCCTACGAGCAGTACTTC
CASSQVGPRSLLSSYEQYF
>few|TRBV27|-|TRBJ1-1
TGTGCCAGCAGTAAAGCCGTGTATGAGGACACTGAAGCTTTCTTT
CASSKAVYEDTEAFF
>-|TRBV2|-|TRBJ1-1
TGTGCCAGCACCGGCAAGGGGTGGGACACTGAAGCTTTCTTT
CASTGKGWDTEAFF
>-|TRBV18|-|TRBJ1-2
TGTGCCAGCTCACCACGTGAAGGGGAGGACTATGGCTACACCTTC
CASSPREGEDYGYTF
>few|TRBV28|TRBD1|TRBJ1-1
TGTGCCAGCAGTCAAATCACTCGACAGGGGGCCGAGAACACTGAAGCTTTCTTT
CASSQITRQGAENTEAFF
>-|TRBV30|-|TRBJ2-1
TGTGCCTGGAGTGTACGCGGGCCCCCGAGCTCCTACAATGAGCAGTTCTTC
CAWSVRGPPSSYNEQFF
>-|TRBV15|-|TRBJ1-1
TGTGCCACCAGCAGGATAGGAACAGGGATCACTGAAGCTTTCTTT
CATSRIGTGITEAFF
>-|TRBV27|-|TRBJ1-1
TGTGCCAGCAGTTCGAACAGTAAAGCTTTCTTT
CASSSNSKAFF
>-|TRBV2|TRBD1|TRBJ1-2
TGTGCCAGCAGCGATACCGGACAGGGGATGTGGTATGGCTACACCTTC
CASSDTGQGMWYGYTF
>-|TRBV6-6|-|TRBJ1-1
TGTGCCAGCAAGGACCAGGGGAAGAACACTGAAGCTTTCTTT
CASKDQGKNTEAFF
>-|TRBV11-3|TRBD2|TRBJ2-7
TGTGCCAGCAGCGCCCCTGGGGGGGGACTAGGGCCCTACGAGCAGTACTTC
CASSAPGGGLGPYEQYF
>-|TRBV5-1|TRBD2|TRBJ2-7
TGCGCCAGCAGCCCACCGACCCGGGGGGCCTACGAGCAGTACTTC
CASSPPTRGAYEQYF
>-|TRBV10-3|-|TRBJ2-7
TGTGCCATCAGTGGAGATAGCGACTACGAGCAGTACTTC
CAISGDSDYEQYF
>-|TRBV30|-|TRBJ1-1
TGTGCCTGGAAACCCCCTTATGAGGTCCCAAACACTGAAGCTTTCTTT
CAWKPPYEVPNTEAFF